This TCR beta chain originates from a study of CD8+ T cells in alopecia areata. General study points: Lesional tissue from the scalp (especially in alopecia totalis/universalis) showed higher clonality than normal scalp. Sharing of TCR sequences between patients (possibly for HLA-related reasons) was less clear than in mice.

Extraction of RNA preceded its reverse transcription into cDNA, which served as the sequencing template. Profiled with immunoSEQ multiplex PCR; TCRdb holds only in-frame clones, not every one. The profile shows around 97,000 clones, 45% to 60% of them singletons. In the case of this clone: The antigen remains undetermined.

This CDR3 spans 15 amino acids. The ends were cut back, 2 bases at V and 1 base at J, with 14 bases in the middle. The germline CDR1 and CDR2 sequences are SQVTM and ANQGSEA. Cell sorting on a FACSAria was used to separate CD4+ and CD8+ T cells from the PBMCs. Sequenced: CD4+ T cells sorted from blood. The receptor's source is a human donor in good health. This chain joins TRBV29-1 and TRBJ1-1, with a possible D match to TRBD1 (6 bases). CDR3: CSVETFGRGNTEAFF. CDR3 coding DNA: TGCAGCGTTGAAACTTTCGGCAGGGGGAACACTGAAGCTTTCTTT.